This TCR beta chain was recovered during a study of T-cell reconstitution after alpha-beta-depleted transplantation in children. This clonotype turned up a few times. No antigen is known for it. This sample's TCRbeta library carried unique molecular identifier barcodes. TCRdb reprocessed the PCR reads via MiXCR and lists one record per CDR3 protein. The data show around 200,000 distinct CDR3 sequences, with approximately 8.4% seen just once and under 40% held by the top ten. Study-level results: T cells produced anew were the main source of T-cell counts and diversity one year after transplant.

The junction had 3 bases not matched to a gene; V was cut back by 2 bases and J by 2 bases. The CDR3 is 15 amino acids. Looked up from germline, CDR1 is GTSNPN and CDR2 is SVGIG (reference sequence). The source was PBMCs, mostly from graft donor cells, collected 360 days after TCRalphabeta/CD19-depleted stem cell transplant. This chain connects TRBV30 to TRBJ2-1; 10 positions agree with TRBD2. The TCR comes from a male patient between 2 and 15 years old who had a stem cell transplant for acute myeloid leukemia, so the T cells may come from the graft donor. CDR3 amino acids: CAWSPGTSAYNEQFF. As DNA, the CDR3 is TGTGCCTGGAGTCCCGGGACTAGCGCCTACAATGAGCAGTTCTTC.